A single sample is the source of the 5 T cell receptor beta chains below, sequenced in a study of Ad26.COV2.S vaccination and SARS-CoV-2 variants. The data were produced by immunoSEQ multiplex PCR, yet TCRdb's version contains in-frame clones alone and is incomplete. Counted here are about 400,000 clones, around 89% occurring once; the ten biggest clones make up about 1.9%. Treatment denoted: over 15 received Ad26.COV2.S at low or high dose, single or two shots; five or six received placebo; per-sample allocation not given. The samples date from day 63 after the first vaccine or placebo injection. The sample was peripheral blood, taken in a trial of Ad26.COV2.S vaccine versus placebo. The receptor source for this set is a person aged 18-60 years who received the Ad26.COV2.S COVID-19 vaccine or a placebo.

The genes are TRBV4-2 and TRBJ2-5, with 7 bases lining up with TRBD1. This CDR3 has 15 residues. Losses at the gene ends were 0 bases for V and 4 bases for J; bases not matched to a gene: 5. The germline V gene has CDR1 LGHNA and CDR2 YNFKEQ. CDR3 residues: CASSQDRDSRETQYF. The CDR3 DNA sequence: TGTGCCAGCAGCCAAGATAGGGACAGCAGAGAGACCCAGTACTTC.

This chain connects TRBV19 to TRBJ2-5; 9 bases match TRBD1. Germline V gene lookup returns CDR1 LNHDA and CDR2 SQIVND (reference sequence). This CDR3 contains 17 residues. The V and J ends lost 1 base and 6 bases, in that order; junction bases with no gene match: 12. This chain's CDR3 is CASSIGGTGGAGKTQYF. The DNA of the CDR3 is TGTGCCAGTAGTATAGGGGGAACAGGGGGCGCGGGCAAGACCCAGTACTTC.

This chain links TRBV11-2 with TRBJ1-5; no firm D call. The germline V gene encodes CDR1 SGHAT and CDR2 FQNNGV. CDR3 size: 13 residues. V dropped 4 bases and J dropped 6 bases, with 10 bases sitting between them. Here the CDR3 reads CASSSNIGQPQHF. CDR3 nucleotide sequence: TGTGCCAGCAGCTCTAATATCGGTCAGCCCCAGCATTTT.

This clone was detected a few times. Other DNA sequences in this sample translate to the same CDR3. The chain links TRBV5-1 to TRBJ1-1, with D possibly TRBD1 on 5 matching bases. The CDR3 has 14 residues. Germline values: CDR1 SGHRS, CDR2 YFSETQ. V lost 2 bases and J 0 bases, leaving 8 bases between the germline ends. The CDR3 DNA reads as TGCGCCAGCAGCTTAGACAGTATGAACACTGAAGCTTTCTTT. Its translation: CASSLDSMNTEAFF.

The gene calls are TRBV21-1 and TRBJ1-1. TRBV21-1 is a pseudogene segment. CDR3 size: 15 residues. For the CDR3, the DNA is TGTGCCAGCAGCAAAGCCGTGGTTTTGAACACTGAAGCTTTCTTT. This codes for CASSKAVVLNTEAFF.